This T cell receptor (beta chain) was identified during a study of T cell clonotyping in hematopoietic cell transplantation. Findings of the study overall: Pathologically expanded recipient clonotypes increased progressively from day 30 to day 180 as diversity fell. CD4 and CD8 repertoire contributions could not be separated without sorting.

Only in-frame clones appear in the TCRdb table, and some are missing; sequencing was by immunoSEQ multiplex PCR. The sample lists some 5,000 clones, around 80% occurring once. V lost 5 bases to trimming and J lost 7 bases; unmatched junction nucleotides: 9. Germline loops: CDR1 GTSNPN, CDR2 SVGIG (reference sequence). CDR3 length: 14 amino acids. In regard to this clone: Antigen: not known.

V and J are TRBV30 and TRBJ1-4, with 8 bases matching TRBD1. This TCR derives from a male patient in his fifties who had an allogeneic stem cell transplant from an unrelated donor, so the T cells may come from the graft donor. Some clones in this sample may be carry-over from other donors' samples. Sequences were derived from PBMCs, sampled 100 days after allogeneic stem cell transplant. The CDR3 DNA reads as TGTGCCTGGGGAACGACAGGGGCGACTGAAAAACTGTTTTTT. It specifies CAWGTTGATEKLFF.